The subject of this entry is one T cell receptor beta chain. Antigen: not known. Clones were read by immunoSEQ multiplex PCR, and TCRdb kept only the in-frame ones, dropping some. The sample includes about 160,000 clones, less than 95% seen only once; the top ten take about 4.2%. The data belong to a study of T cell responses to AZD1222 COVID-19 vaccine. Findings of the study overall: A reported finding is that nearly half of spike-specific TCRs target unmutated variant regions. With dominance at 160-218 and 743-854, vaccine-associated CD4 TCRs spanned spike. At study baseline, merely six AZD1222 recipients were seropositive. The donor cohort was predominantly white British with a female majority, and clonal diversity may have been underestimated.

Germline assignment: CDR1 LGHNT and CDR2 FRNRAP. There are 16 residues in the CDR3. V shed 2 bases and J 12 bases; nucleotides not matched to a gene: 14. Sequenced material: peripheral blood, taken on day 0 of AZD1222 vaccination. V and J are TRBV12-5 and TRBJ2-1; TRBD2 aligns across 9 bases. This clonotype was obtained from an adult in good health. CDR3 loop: CASGLTGAGGRFGQFF. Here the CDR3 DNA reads TGTGCTAGTGGTTTGACTGGGGCGGGAGGGCGATTTGGGCAGTTCTTC.